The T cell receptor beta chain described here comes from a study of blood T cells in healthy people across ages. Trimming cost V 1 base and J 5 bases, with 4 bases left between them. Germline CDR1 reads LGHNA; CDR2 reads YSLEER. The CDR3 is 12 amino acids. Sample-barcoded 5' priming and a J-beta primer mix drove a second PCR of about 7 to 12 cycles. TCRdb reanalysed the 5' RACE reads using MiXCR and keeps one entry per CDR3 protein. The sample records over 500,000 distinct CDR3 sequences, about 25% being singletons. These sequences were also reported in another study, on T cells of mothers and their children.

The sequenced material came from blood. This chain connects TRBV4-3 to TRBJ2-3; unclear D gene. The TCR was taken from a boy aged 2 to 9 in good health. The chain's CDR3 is CASSQGRDTQYF. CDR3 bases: TGCGCCAGCAGCCAAGGGAGAGATACGCAGTATTTT.